This entry lists 17 T cell receptor beta chains sequenced from one sample in a study of Graves' ophthalmopathy and Graves' hyperthyroidism. The authors amplified TCR beta CDR3 regions, and they did so from RNA transcripts for repertoire sequencing. Following a first-round RT-PCR that used HTBI primers, a second-round multiplex PCR was carried out. TCRdb independently ran MiXCR on the multiplex PCR reads; one entry per CDR3 protein. The sample lists over 650,000 distinct CDR3 sequences, about two fifths occurring once. The sequencing input was peripheral blood. The receptors come from an adult man with Graves' ophthalmopathy.

This clonotype has at least ten counts. The chain employs TRBV20-1 and TRBJ2-7; a weak D match, TRBD1 (6 bases). CDR1 is DFQATT and CDR2 is SNEGSKA in the germline V gene (reference sequence). This CDR3 is 15 amino acids long. The V end lost 1 base, the J end lost 2 bases, and 15 bases lay between the germline ends. CDR3 DNA sequence: TGCAGTGCTAGAGTGGACAGTAGACGGACCTACGAGCAGTACTTC. It translates to CSARVDSRRTYEQYF.

This clonotype was observed a few times. The V gene is TRBV9, the J gene TRBJ1-1; D possibly corresponds to TRBD1 (6 bases). This CDR3 is 14 amino acids long. V was clipped by 4 bases and J by 1 base, with 11 bases between them. Germline assignment: CDR1 SGDLS and CDR2 YYNGEE. CDR3 region: CASSRLGANTEAFF. CDR3 nucleotides: TGTGCCAGCAGCCGTCTGGGGGCGAACACTGAAGCTTTCTTT.

This clonotype was recorded many times. V gene TRBV7-9 combines with J gene TRBJ1-5; 7 nucleotides line up with TRBD1. Trimming at V came to 8 bases and at J to 0 bases, leaving 13 bases not matched to a gene. This CDR3 contains 17 residues. Germline-derived CDR1 and CDR2 are SEHNR and FQNEAQ (reference sequence). CDR3 amino acids: CASSTGPGGYSNQPQHF. CDR3 bases: TGTGCCAGCTCAACCGGACCAGGGGGTTATAGCAATCAGCCCCAGCATTTT.

The chain joins TRBV5-1 to TRBJ1-4; weak D call: TRBD1 (6 bases). Per the germline V gene, CDR1 is SGHRS and CDR2 is YFSETQ. Trimming cost V 1 base and J 6 bases, with 13 bases left between them. The CDR3 extends over 15 amino acids. As DNA, the CDR3 is TGCGCCAGCAGCTTGCCAGGACAGCGGGATGAAAAACTGTTTTTT. Its translation is CASSLPGQRDEKLFF.

There are many counts of this clonotype. V and J are TRBV12-5 and TRBJ1-1; unclear D gene. Germline CDR1 reads LGHNT; CDR2 reads FRNRAP. The CDR3 spans 11 residues. Trimming stripped 3 bases from V and 6 bases from J, with 5 bases between. The CDR3 here is CASGFFAEAFF. In nucleotides, the CDR3 is TGTGCTAGTGGTTTCTTCGCTGAAGCTTTCTTT.

This clonotype was detected a few times. The CDR3 region has the DNA TGTGCCAGCTCACAGACTAGCGGGAGACTGGAGACCCAGTACTTC. This sequence encodes CASSQTSGRLETQYF. This rearrangement joins TRBV18 to TRBJ2-5; TRBD2 agrees at 12 bases. CDR3 size: 15 residues. The V gene's germline CDR1 is KGHSH and CDR2 LQKENI. J lost 5 bases, V lost 4 bases, and 5 bases had no gene match.

This clonotype was seen a few times. The chain links TRBV12-3 or TRBV12-4 to TRBJ1-3; D unresolved. The V end was cut by 2 bases, the J end by 0 bases, with 8 bases between. The CDR3 is 15 amino acids. The CDR3 here is CASSLWRSSGNTIYF. The CDR3 nucleotides read TGTGCCAGCAGTTTATGGAGGAGCTCTGGAAACACCATATATTTT.

In this sample, this clonotype turned up many times. The chain is built from TRBV10-2 and TRBJ1-4, with 9 positions matching TRBD1. The CDR3 contains 14 residues. V lost 6 bases, J lost 4 bases, and 3 bases stayed unmatched. Germline V gene data show CDR1 as WSHSY and CDR2 as SAAADI. The CDR3 region is CASRPTGGNEKLFF. Here the CDR3 DNA reads TGCGCCAGCAGACCGACAGGGGGTAATGAAAAACTGTTTTTT.

The gene calls are TRBV6-5 and TRBJ2-5, with D hard to call. V was pared by 0 bases and J by 5 bases, with 7 bases between. The CDR3 totals 13 residues. The V gene's germline CDR1 is MNHEY and CDR2 SVGAGI. DNA of the CDR3: TGTGCCAGCAGTTACTCAGTATGGGAGACCCAGTACTTC. Its translation: CASSYSVWETQYF.

This clonotype was observed a handful of times. This chain links TRBV7-8 with TRBJ2-7; 9 bases are shared with TRBD1. V lost 3 bases to trimming and J lost 6 bases; unmatched junction nucleotides: 15. This CDR3 is built from 17 residues. CDR1 is SGHVS and CDR2 is FQNEAQ in the germline V gene. CDR3 in amino acids: CASSLWGFGDRESEQYF. The DNA for the CDR3 is TGTGCCAGCAGCTTGTGGGGGTTTGGGGACAGGGAGTCCGAGCAGTACTTC.

The V call is TRBV10-3, the J call TRBJ1-2; D ambiguous. The CDR3 spans 10 residues. Germline V gene data show CDR1 as ENHRY and CDR2 as SYGVKD. Trimming pared 4 bases from V and 12 bases from J, leaving 9 bases between. Here the CDR3 DNA reads TGTGCCATCAGTGGATACGGGGACACCTTC. Its translation is CAISGYGDTF.

This clonotype was picked up many times. The genes are TRBV19 and TRBJ2-5; maybe TRBD2 (5 bases). The CDR3 runs 16 residues. Germline values: CDR1 LNHDA, CDR2 SQIVND (reference sequence). Deletions cut 3 bases from V and 0 bases from J, with 14 bases between. Written as DNA, the CDR3 is TGTGCCAGTAGTATGTTAGCGACCTCGTACCAAGAGACCCAGTACTTC. Translated: CASSMLATSYQETQYF.

This rearrangement joins TRBV19 to TRBJ1-6, with D possibly TRBD1 on 5 matching bases. V was shortened by 8 bases and J by 8 bases, with 10 bases between the two germline ends. CDR1 is LNHDA, CDR2 SQIVND, per germline (reference sequence). The CDR3 length is 12 residues. CDR3 DNA: TGTGCCAGTTTAGGGGAGGATTCACCCCTCCACTTT. It specifies CASLGEDSPLHF. Full variable domain (rest looked up from reference TRBV19 and TRBJ1-6): DGGITQSPKYLFRKEGQNVTLSCEQNLNHDAMYWYRQDPGQGLRLIYYSQIVNDFQKGDIAEGYSVSREKKESFPLTVTSAQKNPTAFYLCASLGEDSPLHFGNGTRLTVT.

This clonotype was counted ten times or more. As DNA, the CDR3 is TGTGCCAGCAGCTTAGGCAAAGGGGCCGGCGGCTACACCTTC. It is translated as CASSLGKGAGGYTF. V is TRBV13 and J is TRBJ1-2; TRBD1 might be the D (5 bases). Trimming took 0 bases from V and 8 from J, leaving 13 bases between them. Germline assignment: CDR1 PRHDT and CDR2 FYEKMQ (reference sequence). The CDR3 totals 14 residues.

This clonotype was counted only a few times. V is TRBV3-1 and J is TRBJ2-7; TRBD2 might be the D (7 bases). This CDR3 spans 13 amino acids. CDR1 is LGHDT and CDR2 is YNNKEL in the germline V gene (reference sequence). The V and J ends lost 4 bases and 5 bases respectively, with 12 bases between them. The DNA of the CDR3 is TGTGCCAGCAGCCGAGGGGGAGGGGACGAGCAGTACTTC. Its protein is CASSRGGGDEQYF.

The chain combines TRBV7-7 with TRBJ1-3, with D tentatively TRBD1 (5 bases). The CDR3 consists of 12 residues. Germline assignment: CDR1 SSHAT and CDR2 FNYEAQ (reference sequence). Trimming took off 2 bases at V and 8 bases at J, with 7 bases between the two ends. In nucleotides, the CDR3 is TGTGCCAGCAGCTTAACCAGGGACACCATATATTTT. Translation gives CASSLTRDTIYF.

A remark on this clonotype: A read error may be the cause here, since a much bigger clone is one base away. The rearrangement links TRBV19 to TRBJ1-5, with 10 positions matching TRBD1. The V gene's germline CDR1 is LNHDA and CDR2 SQIVND (reference sequence). V gave up 4 bases and J gave up 6 bases; unmatched junction bases: 9. The CDR3 runs to 16 residues. CDR3 sequence (DNA): TGTGCCAGTAGTACCCACCCCGGACAGGGGGGTCAGCCCCAGCATTTT. It yields the protein CASSTHPGQGGQPQHF.